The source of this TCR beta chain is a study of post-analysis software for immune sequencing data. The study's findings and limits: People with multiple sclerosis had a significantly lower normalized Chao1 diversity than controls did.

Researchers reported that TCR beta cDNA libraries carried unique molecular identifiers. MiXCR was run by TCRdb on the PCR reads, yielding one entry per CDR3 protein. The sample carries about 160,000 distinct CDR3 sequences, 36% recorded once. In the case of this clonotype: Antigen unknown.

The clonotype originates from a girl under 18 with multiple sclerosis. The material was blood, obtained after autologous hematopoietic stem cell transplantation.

CDR3 sequence (DNA): TGCGCCAGCAGCTTGGCTGCGGGAGGCCGGGAGACCCAGTACTTC. Protein: CASSLAAGGRETQYF. The chain couples TRBV5-1 to TRBJ2-5; TRBD2 matches at 8 bases. This CDR3 contains 15 residues. Per germline, CDR1 SGHRS and CDR2 YFSETQ. V shed 0 bases, J shed 5 bases, and the junction held 6 bases outside the gene matches.